These T cell receptor beta chains were read from a single sample in a study of cytomegalovirus exposure and HLA in healthy donors. TCRdb keeps only in-frame clones here, not all; method: immunoSEQ multiplex PCR. The sample consists of approximately 270,000 clones, about 90% of them appearing once. The material sequenced was PBMCs. Receptors were obtained from a man between 18 and 35 years old in good health and CMV-seropositive. The CDR3 runs from the conserved cysteine through the conserved F or W. D genes are given only for firm matches. Not all rows give a size; the values are once, few, many and, for expanded clones, a class.

j_call,v_call,cdr3_length,clone_size,d_call,cdr3_nt,cdr3_aa
TRBJ2-1,TRBV4-2,16,NA,TRBD1,TGTGCCAGCAGCCAAGTAGGGACAGGGAAGGTCGATGAGCAGTTCTTC,CASSQVGTGKVDEQFF
TRBJ1-3,TRBV10-3,14,NA,NA,TGTGCCATCAGCTTTTTGAGCTCTGGAAACACCATATATTTT,CAISFLSSGNTIYF
TRBJ1-2,TRBV9,13,NA,NA,TGTGCCAGCAATCTACCCGGGGGATACGGCTACACCTTC,CASNLPGGYGYTF
TRBJ1-2,TRBV14,12,NA,NA,TGTGCCAGCAGCCTACAGGACCTGGGCTACACCTTC,CASSLQDLGYTF
TRBJ1-5,TRBV27,16,once,TRBD1,TGTGCCAGCGGGGTCAGGGGGTACGAGGTTGGACAGCCCCAGCATTTT,CASGVRGYEVGQPQHF
TRBJ2-7,TRBV10-3,13,few,NA,TGTGCCATCAGTTCTTACAGGGCGTACGAGCAGTACTTC,CAISSYRAYEQYF
TRBJ2-7,TRBV5-6,14,NA,NA,TGTGCCAGCAGCTTCGGCGGGGGCCTTTACGAGCAGTACTTC,CASSFGGGLYEQYF
TRBJ2-1,TRBV7-9,16,NA,TRBD1,TGTGCCAGCAGCTTATTCGGGGACAGGGGGCACAATGAGCAGTTCTTC,CASSLFGDRGHNEQFF
TRBJ1-1,TRBV6-5,13,NA,NA,TGTGCCAGCAGTTACAGCGGGACCACTGAAGCTTTCTTT,CASSYSGTTEAFF
TRBJ2-7,TRBV18,14,NA,NA,TGTGCCAGCTCACCCGCTATCGCCAACTACGAGCAGTACTTC,CASSPAIANYEQYF
TRBJ1-1,TRBV6-1,14,NA,TRBD1,TGTGCCAGCAATCAGGGGGCGATGAACACTGAAGCTTTCTTT,CASNQGAMNTEAFF
TRBJ2-7,TRBV28,15,NA,NA,TGTGCCAGCAGTTTATCTGGAGGAGTCCAATACGAGCAGTACTTC,CASSLSGGVQYEQYF
TRBJ1-3,TRBV25-1,15,few,NA,TGTGCCAGCAGTGAGTCGGACAGAGCTGGAAACACCATATATTTT,CASSESDRAGNTIYF
TRBJ2-1,TRBV11-3,17,NA,TRBD2,TGTGCCAGCAGCTCCGGACTAGCCTTAAACAACTACAATGAGCAGTTCTTC,CASSSGLALNNYNEQFF
TRBJ2-2,TRBV5-1,15,NA,TRBD1,TGCGCCAGCAGCCTGAGACAGGGGACGAACGGGGAGCTGTTTTTT,CASSLRQGTNGELFF
TRBJ2-3,TRBV11-2,15,NA,TRBD1,TGTGCCAGCAGCATATATCAGGGGGCTGCGGATACGCAGTATTTT,CASSIYQGAADTQYF
TRBJ2-1,TRBV5-1,14,NA,NA,TGCGCCAGCAGCTTGGTGCAGGGATACAATGAGCAGTTCTTC,CASSLVQGYNEQFF
TRBJ2-3,TRBV5-1,15,NA,TRBD1,TGCGCCAGCAGCTTCCAGGGGGCGCCCACAGATACGCAGTATTTT,CASSFQGAPTDTQYF
TRBJ1-2,TRBV5-1,15,NA,TRBD1,TGCGCCAGCAGCCCCTCGACAGGGAAGAACTATGGCTACACCTTC,CASSPSTGKNYGYTF
TRBJ1-1,TRBV7-9,15,NA,TRBD1,TGTGCCAGCAGCTTTACAGGGGGTTGGGACACTGAAGCTTTCTTT,CASSFTGGWDTEAFF